This TCR beta chain is drawn from a study of cytomegalovirus exposure and HLA in healthy donors. Study information: There were 100 million to 130 million unique TCR beta sequences, drawn from some 180 million T cells, in an earlier analysis.

Germline V gene sequence: CDR1 SGHDT, CDR2 YYEEEE. The CDR3 spans 15 residues. V was shortened by 5 bases and J by 6 bases, with 20 bases between the two germline ends. The PCR was carried out with 60 Vbeta primers and 13 Jbeta primers. The authors' processing: Roughly 10 million shared chains were among the roughly 80 million unique TCR beta chains that a later analysis counted. TCRdb's copy holds only in-frame clones and misses some; the assay was immunoSEQ multiplex PCR. From that table come the V and J calls and clone size; the DNA was used to work out D and trimming. The sample contains some 200,000 clones, roughly 90% of which appear only once.

The rearrangement links TRBV5-6 to TRBJ1-1, with D maybe TRBD1 (6 bases). This clonotype originated in a woman in her late teens or twenties in good health and CMV-seronegative. Sequencing was performed on PBMCs. CDR3 amino acids: CASREKGQLYAEAFF. The CDR3 bases are TGTGCCAGCAGAGAAAAAGGACAGTTGTACGCTGAAGCTTTCTTT.